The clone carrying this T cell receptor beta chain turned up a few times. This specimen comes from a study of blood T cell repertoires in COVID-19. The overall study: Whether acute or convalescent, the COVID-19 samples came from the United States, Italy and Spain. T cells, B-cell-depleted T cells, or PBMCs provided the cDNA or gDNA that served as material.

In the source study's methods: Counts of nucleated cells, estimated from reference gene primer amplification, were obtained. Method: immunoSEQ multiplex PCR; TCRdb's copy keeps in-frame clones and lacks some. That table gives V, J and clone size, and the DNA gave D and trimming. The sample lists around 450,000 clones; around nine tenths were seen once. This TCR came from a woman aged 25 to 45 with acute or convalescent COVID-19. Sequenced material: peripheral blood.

The DNA for the CDR3 is TGTGCCAGCAGTTTCCCCGACAGGGAGTGGGCCCAGTACTTC. Translated, it gives CASSFPDREWAQYF. The chain is built from TRBV28 and TRBJ2-5; TRBD1 matches at 7 bases. V was pared by 3 bases and J by 9 bases, with 10 bases of the junction left unmatched. CDR1 MDHEN and CDR2 SYDVKM come from the germline V gene. CDR3 length: 14 amino acids.